These 19 T cell receptor beta chains originate from one sample sequenced in a study of CD8+ T cells in alopecia areata. In each case, RNA was isolated and then reverse transcribed into cDNA as the sequencing template. Sequencing was performed with immunoSEQ multiplex PCR; in TCRdb, only in-frame clones are kept and a portion is missing. This sample has about 150,000 clones; less than 75% occur once, and the top ten carry 30% to 45%. The sample taken for sequencing was CD8+ T cells sorted from blood. The receptor set was obtained from a human donor in good health.

The genes are TRBV6-4 and TRBJ1-2; D is perhaps TRBD1 (5 bases). CDR3 length equals 13 residues. The V end lost 2 bases, the J end lost 8 bases, and 12 bases lay between the germline ends. From germline, CDR1 is MRHNA and CDR2 SNTAGT. This chain's CDR3 is CASSDGGRKGYTF. CDR3 coding DNA: TGTGCCAGCAGTGACGGGGGTAGGAAAGGCTACACCTTC.

This rearrangement joins TRBV7-8 to TRBJ2-4; D may be TRBD1 (6 bases). In germline, CDR1 is SGHVS, CDR2 FQNEAQ. The CDR3 is made up of 16 amino acids. Deletions cut 5 bases from V and 0 bases from J, with 14 bases between. CDR3 bases: TGTGCCAGCAGCATCGCGGACAGACTAGCCAAAAACATTCAGTACTTC. Encoded protein: CASSIADRLAKNIQYF.

The rearrangement links TRBV7-8 to TRBJ1-5; 8 nucleotides align to TRBD1. The junction had 4 bases not matched to a gene; V was cut back by 2 bases and J by 4 bases. CDR1 is SGHVS and CDR2 is FQNEAQ in the germline V gene. The CDR3 spans 15 residues. The CDR3 DNA sequence: TGTGCCAGCAGCTTAACAGGACAGGGAAATCAGCCCCAGCATTTT. Residues: CASSLTGQGNQPQHF.

The chain is built from TRBV5-1 and TRBJ2-3; D is perhaps TRBD2 (6 bases). The CDR3 has 14 residues. V was shortened by 5 bases and J by 0 bases, with 10 bases between the two germline ends. Germline-derived CDR1 and CDR2 are SGHRS and YFSETQ. The CDR3 bases are TGCGCCAGCAGGGTAGCGGCTAGCACAGATACGCAGTATTTT. Residues: CASRVAASTDTQYF.

The chain carries TRBV15 and TRBJ2-7; a possible D gene is TRBD2 (7 bases). Trimming took 5 bases from V and 6 from J, leaving 20 bases between them. This CDR3 has 15 residues. The germline V gene has CDR1 LNHNV and CDR2 YYDKDF (reference sequence). CDR3 in DNA: TGTGCCACCAGCGGGGAGAGGGGGGCGGGAGTCGAGCAGTACTTC. This translates into CATSGERGAGVEQYF. Filled out from reference TRBV15 and TRBJ2-7, the complete variable domain reads DAMVIQNPRYQVTQFGKPVTLSCSQTLNHNVMYWYQQKSSQAPKLLFHYYDKDFNNEADTPDNFQSRRPNTSFCFLDIRSPGLGDTAMYLCATSGERGAGVEQYFGPGTRLTVT.

J is TRBJ2-1 and V is TRBV28; TRBD2 is a possible D gene (5 bases). With 5 bases removed from V and 5 bases from J, the gap between germline ends came to 10 bases. The germline CDR1 and CDR2 sequences are MDHEN and SYDVKM. CDR3 length: 13 residues. The CDR3 loop reads CASSLTRHNEQFF. The CDR3 DNA sequence: TGTGCCAGCAGTCTAACTAGACACAATGAGCAGTTCTTC.

The chain combines TRBV2 with TRBJ2-4; possibly TRBD1 for D (5 bases). Trimming pared 2 bases from V and 6 bases from J, leaving 14 bases between. CDR3 length: 15 residues. Germline CDR1 reads SNHLY; CDR2 reads FYNNEI. The CDR3 DNA sequence: TGTGCCAGCAGTGAACTGGGTCCTAGGGGAAACATTCAGTACTTC. This gives the protein CASSELGPRGNIQYF.

The V gene is TRBV5-4, the J gene TRBJ1-1; D is uncertain. This CDR3 spans 13 amino acids. V gave up 2 bases and J gave up 6 bases, with 11 bases separating them. The germline gives CDR1 SGHNT, CDR2 YYREEE (reference sequence). CDR3: CASSFEDVAEAFF. The CDR3 bases are TGTGCCAGCAGCTTTGAGGACGTCGCTGAAGCTTTCTTT.

J is TRBJ1-2 and V is TRBV6-5, with 7 bases identical to TRBD1. Germline CDR1 is MNHEY and CDR2 is SVGAGI. This CDR3 has 12 residues. V was clipped by 5 bases and J by 4 bases; unmatched bases: 1. The CDR3 spells CASSRTGYGYTF. CDR3 bases: TGTGCCAGCAGTCGGACAGGCTATGGCTACACCTTC.

The CDR3 DNA reads as TGTGCCAGCAGCATCGGGACTAGGTGGGGAGAGACCCAGTACTTC. Residues: CASSIGTRWGETQYF. The rearrangement uses TRBV9 and TRBJ2-5; 8 positions agree with TRBD2. In germline, CDR1 is SGDLS, CDR2 YYNGEE. V was clipped by 4 bases and J by 4 bases; unmatched bases: 9. The CDR3 spans 15 residues.

The CDR3 DNA is TGTGCCAGCAGTCTAACAGGGAACACCGGGGAGCTGTTTTTT. Translation: CASSLTGNTGELFF. The rearrangement joins TRBV28 to TRBJ2-2; TRBD1 is a possible D gene (5 bases). Trimming shortened V by 5 bases and J by 1 base, and 8 bases separated the two germline ends. The V gene's germline CDR1 is MDHEN and CDR2 SYDVKM. The CDR3 has 14 amino acids.

The chain recombines TRBV5-6 with TRBJ2-1; D remains unclear. Germline V gene lookup returns CDR1 SGHDT and CDR2 YYEEEE. The CDR3 covers 15 residues. V dropped 0 bases and J dropped 4 bases, with 11 bases sitting between them. The CDR3: CASSLDEERYNEQFF. The DNA for the CDR3 is TGTGCCAGCAGCTTGGACGAGGAGAGATACAATGAGCAGTTCTTC. The full variable domain, with the rest looked up from reference TRBV5-6 and TRBJ2-1, is DAGVTQSPTHLIKTRGQQVTLRCSPKSGHDTVSWYQQALGQGPQFIFQYYEEEERQRGNFPDRFSGHQFPNYSSELNVNALLLGDSALYLCASSLDEERYNEQFFGPGTRLTVL.

This sequence joins TRBV13 and TRBJ2-3; D is unresolved. CDR1 is PRHDT, CDR2 FYEKMQ, per germline (reference sequence). Between the trimmed V and J ends, which lost 0 bases and 0 bases, there was a span of 7 bases. This CDR3 has 15 amino acids. CDR3 sequence (DNA): TGTGCCAGCAGCTTAGGAAGATCTAGCACAGATACGCAGTATTTT. This sequence encodes CASSLGRSSTDTQYF.

The V gene is TRBV19, the J gene TRBJ2-1; TRBD2 aligns across 7 bases. CDR1 is LNHDA and CDR2 is SQIVND in the germline V gene (reference sequence). This CDR3 is 16 amino acids long. J lost 4 bases, V lost 6 bases, and 12 bases had no gene match. The CDR3 sequence: CASRSVKAGWYNEQFF. The CDR3, as DNA: TGTGCCAGTAGAAGCGTAAAAGCGGGATGGTACAATGAGCAGTTCTTC. The complete variable domain, with remaining parts taken from reference TRBV19 and TRBJ2-1, reads DGGITQSPKYLFRKEGQNVTLSCEQNLNHDAMYWYRQDPGQGLRLIYYSQIVNDFQKGDIAEGYSVSREKKESFPLTVTSAQKNPTAFYLCASRSVKAGWYNEQFFGPGTRLTVL.

This sequence joins TRBV4-1 and TRBJ1-1; perhaps TRBD1 as D (6 bases). The V end was cut by 0 bases, the J end by 6 bases, with 17 bases between. The CDR3 extends over 16 amino acids. The germline V gene has CDR1 MGHRA and CDR2 YSYEKL. The CDR3, as DNA: TGCGCCAGCAGCCAAGATGCCACAGGGTCGGTGGCTGAAGCTTTCTTT. Amino acids: CASSQDATGSVAEAFF.

The J gene is TRBJ1-1, the V gene TRBV29-1, with D maybe TRBD1 (5 bases). Germline lookup yields CDR1 SQVTM and CDR2 ANQGSEA. Trimming stripped 5 bases from V and 3 bases from J, with 10 bases between. The CDR3 covers 12 residues. The CDR3 coding sequence is TGCAGCGTTCCTGACAGACACACTGAAGCTTTCTTT. Translating gives CSVPDRHTEAFF. Complete variable domain (other parts from reference TRBV29-1 and TRBJ1-1): SAVISQKPSRDICQRGTSLTIQCQVDSQVTMMFWYRQQPGQSLTLIATANQGSEATYESGFVIDKFPISRPNLTFSTLTVSNMSPEDSSIYLCSVPDRHTEAFFGQGTRLTVV.

This chain joins TRBV6-1 and TRBJ1-5; D not resolved. The CDR3 is 11 residues long. V lost 4 bases to trimming and J lost 7 bases, with 5 bases between them. CDR1 and CDR2 from the germline V gene are MNHNS and SASEGT. The CDR3 region has the DNA TGTGCCAGCAGTGGAGTGCAGCCCCAGCATTTT. Amino acids: CASSGVQPQHF.

The J gene is TRBJ2-7, the V gene TRBV5-6; tentatively, D is TRBD1 or TRBD2 (5 bases each). The germline V and J ends were trimmed by 4 bases and 0 bases, with 17 bases remaining between them. CDR1 SGHDT and CDR2 YYEEEE come from the germline V gene. The CDR3 is 16 residues long. CDR3 loop: CASSPNGQGRSYEQYF. DNA for the CDR3: TGTGCCAGCAGCCCTAACGGGCAGGGACGCTCCTACGAGCAGTACTTC.

The chain joins TRBV9 to TRBJ1-5; a possible D gene is TRBD1 (6 bases). Germline CDR1 is SGDLS and CDR2 is YYNGEE. The CDR3 length is 15 residues. V lost 0 bases and J 8 bases, leaving 15 bases between the germline ends. CDR3 region: CASSVGDQGREPQHF. CDR3 nucleotides: TGTGCCAGCAGCGTAGGGGATCAGGGGAGGGAGCCCCAGCATTTT.